The 19 T cell receptor beta chains given below trace back to one sample, sequenced in a study of T-cell reconstitution after alpha-beta-depleted transplantation in children. A TCRbeta library incorporating unique molecular identifiers was prepared. TCRdb ran MiXCR on the PCR reads and lists one entry per CDR3 protein. The data show fewer than 400,000 distinct CDR3 sequences, roughly 21% seen once. The specimen comprised PBMCs from the stem cell graft donor, sampled from the stem cell graft. All receptors derive from a human donor who donated a stem cell graft to a child with acute myeloid leukemia.

This clonotype was seen a few times. V gene TRBV7-8 combines with J gene TRBJ2-3, with D maybe TRBD2 (5 bases). Trimming stripped 5 bases from V and 2 bases from J, with 14 bases between. Germline V gene sequence: CDR1 SGHVS, CDR2 FQNEAQ. This CDR3 contains 15 residues. CDR3 in DNA: TGTGCCAGCAGCCTCGGACTCACTTACACAGATACGCAGTATTTT. This gives the protein CASSLGLTYTDTQYF.

At least ten counts were recorded for this clonotype. The chain recombines TRBV20-1 with TRBJ2-3; D possibly corresponds to TRBD2 (5 bases). V was pared by 7 bases and J by 1 base, with 9 bases between. The CDR3 sequence is 12 residues long. The V gene's germline CDR1 is DFQATT and CDR2 SNEGSKA (reference sequence). CDR3: CSGEGGTDTQYF. In nucleotides, the CDR3 is TGCAGTGGAGAGGGAGGCACAGATACGCAGTATTTT.

This chain joins TRBV6-5 and TRBJ2-3; TRBD2 aligns across 7 bases. The J segment lost 4 bases and the V segment lost 3 bases, leaving 16 bases of the junction unmatched. Germline V CDR1 and CDR2: MNHEY, SVGAGI. The CDR3 consists of 18 residues. This CDR3 is CASSYGFKRAGDSDTQYF. DNA of the CDR3: TGTGCCAGCAGTTATGGGTTTAAAAGGGCGGGAGATTCAGATACGCAGTATTTT.

This chain joins TRBV6-1 and TRBJ2-6, with D possibly matching TRBD1 (5 bases). The CDR3 consists of 16 residues. Trimming pared 2 bases from V and 0 bases from J, leaving 8 bases between. Germline lookup yields CDR1 MNHNS and CDR2 SASEGT. The CDR3 DNA reads as TGTGCCAGCAGTGAATGGGGCCTCTCTGGGGCCAACGTCCTGACTTTC. Translation gives CASSEWGLSGANVLTF.

At least ten counts were recorded for this clonotype. This sequence joins TRBV29-1 and TRBJ1-1; D unclear. Germline CDR1 SQVTM, CDR2 ANQGSEA. The CDR3 totals 13 residues. V gave up 4 bases and J gave up 0 bases, with 9 bases separating them. CDR3 loop: CSVVWHLNTEAFF. The CDR3 DNA sequence: TGCAGCGTTGTGTGGCACCTGAACACTGAAGCTTTCTTT.

The chain has TRBV27 and TRBJ2-7, with D tentatively TRBD2 (6 bases). V gave up 4 bases and J gave up 5 bases, with 12 bases separating them. The CDR3 sequence is 13 residues long. Germline V lookup: CDR1 MNHEY, CDR2 SMNVEV (reference sequence). CDR3 bases: TGTGCCAGCAGTTCGGCTAGCGTTAACGAGCAGTACTTC. This encodes CASSSASVNEQYF.

The chain employs TRBV27 and TRBJ2-7; a possible D gene is TRBD2 (6 bases). The CDR3 has 15 residues. Trimming cost V 0 bases and J 4 bases, with 13 bases left between them. CDR1 and CDR2 (germline): MNHEY, SMNVEV (reference sequence). CDR3 sequence (DNA): TGTGCCAGCAGTTTATCGGGGGGAGTAGCTTACGAGCAGTACTTC. It yields the protein CASSLSGGVAYEQYF.

This chain connects TRBV7-9 to TRBJ2-3; D gene unclear. CDR1 and CDR2 from the germline V gene are SEHNR and FQNEAQ (reference sequence). The CDR3 contains 13 residues. V lost 5 bases to trimming and J lost 0 bases, with 6 bases between them. The chain's CDR3 is CASSTTSTDTQYF. The CDR3 coding sequence is TGTGCCAGCAGCACCACTAGCACAGATACGCAGTATTTT.

The chain joins TRBV9 to TRBJ2-1, with TRBD2 identical over 10 bases. V shed 0 bases, J shed 4 bases, and the junction held 10 bases outside the gene matches. The germline CDR1 and CDR2 sequences are SGDLS and YYNGEE. The CDR3 consists of 18 residues. The CDR3: CASSVAKAGGPGYNEQFF. CDR3 nucleotides: TGTGCCAGCAGCGTAGCTAAAGCGGGAGGGCCGGGGTACAATGAGCAGTTCTTC.

This clonotype was seen a few times. This chain links TRBV20-1 with TRBJ2-7; 13 bases line up with TRBD2. V lost 6 bases, J lost 2 bases, and 4 bases stayed unmatched. This CDR3 contains 14 residues. The germline gives CDR1 DFQATT, CDR2 SNEGSKA (reference sequence). As DNA, the CDR3 is TGCAGTGCCCCACTAGCGGGAGGGACCTACGAGCAGTACTTC. Translated, it gives CSAPLAGGTYEQYF.

The chain has TRBV5-1 and TRBJ2-3; D ambiguous. Trimming took 1 base from V and 0 from J, leaving 12 bases between them. Germline lookup yields CDR1 SGHRS and CDR2 YFSETQ. The CDR3 loop spans 16 amino acids. The CDR3 spells CASSLKLVASTDTQYF. In nucleotides, the CDR3 is TGCGCCAGCAGCTTGAAGTTGGTAGCTAGCACAGATACGCAGTATTTT.

This clonotype was detected only once. V and J are TRBV24-1 and TRBJ2-5; weak D call: TRBD2 (6 bases). The CDR3 length is 15 residues. Germline assignment: CDR1 KGHDR and CDR2 SFDVKD. V lost 4 bases and J 0 bases, leaving 11 bases between the germline ends. The CDR3 DNA follows: TGTGCCACCAGTGAGGGGACTTTGTACCAAGAGACCCAGTACTTC. It encodes CATSEGTLYQETQYF.

In this sample, this clonotype turned up many times. V usage is TRBV10-3 and J usage is TRBJ2-7; D not resolved. Germline V gives CDR1 ENHRY, CDR2 SYGVKD. With 6 bases removed from V and 3 bases from J, the gap between germline ends came to 12 bases. The CDR3 sequence is 13 residues long. The CDR3 bases are TGTGCCATCAGGCCGAGCGAAAGCTACGAGCAGTACTTC. Its protein is CAIRPSESYEQYF.

This clonotype occurred a few times. The V gene is TRBV20-1, the J gene TRBJ1-1; no clear D. With 3 bases removed from V and 3 bases from J, the gap between germline ends came to 14 bases. This CDR3 region has 14 residues. In germline, CDR1 is DFQATT, CDR2 SNEGSKA (reference sequence). CDR3 residues: CSASGIHKYTEAFF. In DNA form, the CDR3 reads TGCAGTGCTAGTGGGATTCACAAGTACACTGAAGCTTTCTTT.

This clonotype has just a few counts. The rearrangement uses TRBV20-1 and TRBJ2-1; 12 bases line up with TRBD2. Germline CDR1 DFQATT, CDR2 SNEGSKA (reference sequence). The V segment lost 8 bases and the J segment 9 bases; nucleotides outside the gene matches: 5. This CDR3 region has 12 residues. The CDR3 DNA sequence: TGCAGTAAGACTAGCGGGAGTTTTGAGCAGTTCTTC. This codes for CSKTSGSFEQFF.

The V and J genes are TRBV29-1 and TRBJ2-6; D unresolved. The CDR3 contains 13 residues. Germline assignment: CDR1 SQVTM and CDR2 ANQGSEA. V was clipped by 5 bases and J by 4 bases, with 9 bases between them. The CDR3 region is CSVLIGGANVLTF. The CDR3 nucleotides read TGCAGCGTTCTTATCGGAGGGGCCAACGTCCTGACTTTC.

The table lists this clonotype with many counts. The chain has TRBV29-1 and TRBJ2-1, with TRBD2 matching over 9 bases. This CDR3 is 17 amino acids long. Germline CDR1 reads SQVTM; CDR2 reads ANQGSEA. Unmatched junction bases numbered 11, after V lost 4 bases and J lost 1 base. The CDR3 nucleotides are TGCAGCGTTGTATCTAGCGGGACGGAGGCTTCCTACAATGAGCAGTTCTTC. Its protein is CSVVSSGTEASYNEQFF.

This chain uses TRBV7-9 with TRBJ2-1; 11 bases are a match to TRBD2. The CDR3 has 14 residues. CDR1 and CDR2 from the germline V gene are SEHNR and FQNEAQ (reference sequence). V shed 6 bases and J 10 bases; nucleotides not matched to a gene: 8. CDR3 protein: CASSPLAGGAEQFF. The CDR3 coding sequence is TGTGCCAGCAGTCCCCTAGCGGGAGGCGCGGAGCAGTTCTTC.

This clonotype was detected ten times or more. The gene calls are TRBV29-1 and TRBJ2-7; the match to TRBD1 covers 8 bases. With 4 bases clipped from V and 7 bases from J, the junction kept 12 bases outside the gene matches. The CDR3 has 14 residues. Germline V gene lookup returns CDR1 SQVTM and CDR2 ANQGSEA. The CDR3 here is CSVARGTGGSEQYF. The CDR3 DNA follows: TGCAGCGTTGCCCGCGGGACAGGAGGATCTGAGCAGTACTTC.